Listed below are T cell receptor beta chains from one sample, sequenced in a study of post-analysis software for immune sequencing data. TCRdb called the PCR reads again in MiXCR, with one record for every CDR3 protein. The sample lists roughly 730,000 distinct CDR3 sequences; 25% to 30% were seen once. The sample consisted of blood. The receptors derive from a girl aged 10 to 17 with multiple sclerosis. Each CDR3 is given with its conserved first and last residue. Each record gives: V gene, J gene, CDR3 protein.

TRBV2	TRBJ2-2	CASSAERAAGELFF
TRBV10-3	TRBJ1-5	CATQGSTGQPQHF
TRBV15	TRBJ2-1	CATSRGGDRAYNKQFF
TRBV29-1	TRBJ1-2	CSVTDRTYGYTF
TRBV13	TRBJ1-1	CASTHRVGAEAFF
TRBV20-1	TRBJ1-2	CSAREVGLNYGYTF
TRBV6-2/TRBV6-3	TRBJ2-6	CASSYRPFSGANVLTF
TRBV6-6	.	CASSPGTRNSYEQYF
TRBV14	TRBJ1-2	CASSQERGTYGYTF
TRBV5-4	TRBJ2-1	CASSRIGGAVVRNEQFF
TRBV4-2	TRBJ2-1	CASSQVRGGETQFF
TRBV5-1	TRBJ1-1	CASSLLRPGQGTSEAFF
TRBV20-1	TRBJ2-1	CSEMFISYNEQFF
TRBV4-3	TRBJ2-1	CASSLKAGPFNEQFF
TRBV9	TRBJ1-4	CASSGQDEKLFF
TRBV2	TRBJ1-1	CASSPSDNTEAFF
TRBV6-2/TRBV6-3	TRBJ2-1	CASSYSAGRPYNEQFF
TRBV3-1	TRBJ2-7	CASSQDGTTYEQYF
TRBV20-1	TRBJ1-2	CSARHANFYGYTF
TRBV5-1	TRBJ2-1	CASSLRVTPYNEQFF
TRBV4-3	TRBJ2-7	CASSQVAGGGSYEQYF
TRBV12-3/TRBV12-4	TRBJ2-4	CASSFVKNIQYF